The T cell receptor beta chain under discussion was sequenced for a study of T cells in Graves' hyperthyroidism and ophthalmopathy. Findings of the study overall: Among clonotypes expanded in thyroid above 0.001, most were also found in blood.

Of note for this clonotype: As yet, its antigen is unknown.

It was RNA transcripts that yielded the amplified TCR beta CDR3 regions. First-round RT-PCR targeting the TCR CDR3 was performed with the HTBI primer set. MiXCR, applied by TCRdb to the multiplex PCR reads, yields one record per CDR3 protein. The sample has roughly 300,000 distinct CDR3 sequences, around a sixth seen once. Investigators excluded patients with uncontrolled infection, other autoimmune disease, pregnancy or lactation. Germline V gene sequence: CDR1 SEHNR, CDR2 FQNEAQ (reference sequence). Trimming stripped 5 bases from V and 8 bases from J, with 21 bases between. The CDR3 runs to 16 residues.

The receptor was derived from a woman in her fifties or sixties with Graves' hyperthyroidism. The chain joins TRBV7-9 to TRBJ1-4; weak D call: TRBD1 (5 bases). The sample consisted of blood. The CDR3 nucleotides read TGTGCCAGCAGCCCCCCAGGGTCCGCCCTGCGGGAAAAACTGTTTTTT. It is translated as CASSPPGSALREKLFF.